The clone carrying this TCR beta chain was seen more than once but under ten times. Antigen specificity is unknown. The CDR3 sequence is 14 residues long. Per the germline V gene, CDR1 is DFQATT and CDR2 is SNEGSKA (reference sequence). The V end was cut by 4 bases, the J end by 1 base, with 13 bases between. This entry is derived from a study of blood T cells in healthy people across ages. Study-level findings and limits: Lack of knowledge of donor CMV status possibly confounded expanded clonotype changes. The study regarded diversity estimates from one million T cells as underestimates. Compared with aged donors, long-lived donors showed fewer expanded clones, suggesting selection.

Alongside a J-beta primer mix, a sample-barcoded 5' primer served in a second PCR lasting about 7 to 11 cycles. Every single cDNA molecule received a tag from a template-switch adaptor with 12 random nucleotides. One entry per CDR3 protein, called by TCRdb with MiXCR from the 5' RACE reads. The table has fewer than 950,000 distinct CDR3 sequences, about 37% seen once. This sequence was found in a man younger than 30 in good health. This rearrangement joins TRBV20-1 to TRBJ1-1; D might be TRBD1 (5 bases). What was sequenced was blood. CDR3 residues: CSAKTGGTNTEAFF. In DNA form, the CDR3 reads TGCAGTGCTAAGACGGGGGGTACGAACACTGAAGCTTTCTTT.